Listed here is a single TCR beta chain. With 60 Vbeta and 13 Jbeta primers, the PCR was carried out. Using immunoSEQ multiplex PCR, the repertoire was profiled, and TCRdb retains in-frame clones only, with some absent. This table has roughly 160,000 clones, about 85% appearing once. Trimming pared 0 bases from V and 7 bases from J, leaving 17 bases between. The CDR3 has 16 residues. Per germline, CDR1 SGHVS and CDR2 FQNEAQ. The data stem from a study of cytomegalovirus exposure and HLA in healthy donors. The sample comprised PBMCs. This clonotype was obtained from a boy between 2 and 10 years old in good health and CMV-seronegative. This chain links TRBV7-8 with TRBJ2-3; D may be TRBD1 (6 bases). The DNA for the CDR3 is TGTGCCAGCAGCTTAGCGGGGCAGGGGATAGTAAATACGCAGTATTTT. This encodes CASSLAGQGIVNTQYF. Using reference TRBV7-8 and TRBJ2-3 for the parts outside the CDR3, the full variable domain is GAGVSQSPRYKVAKRGQDVALRCDPISGHVSLFWYQQALGQGPEFLTYFQNEAQLDKSGLPSDRFFAERPEGSVSTLKIQRTQQEDSAVYLCASSLAGQGIVNTQYFGPGTRLTVL.